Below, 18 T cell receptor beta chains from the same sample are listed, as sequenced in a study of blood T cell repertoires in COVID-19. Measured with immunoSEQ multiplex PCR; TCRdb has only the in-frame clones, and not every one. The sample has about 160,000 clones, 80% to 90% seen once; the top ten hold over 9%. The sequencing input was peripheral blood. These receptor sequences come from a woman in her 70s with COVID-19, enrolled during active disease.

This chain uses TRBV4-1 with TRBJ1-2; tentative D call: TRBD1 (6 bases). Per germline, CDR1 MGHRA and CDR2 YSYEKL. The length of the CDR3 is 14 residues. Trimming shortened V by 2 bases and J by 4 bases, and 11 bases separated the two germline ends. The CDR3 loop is CASSQLRGSYGYTF. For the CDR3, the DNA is TGCGCCAGCAGCCAACTCAGGGGTAGCTATGGCTACACCTTC.

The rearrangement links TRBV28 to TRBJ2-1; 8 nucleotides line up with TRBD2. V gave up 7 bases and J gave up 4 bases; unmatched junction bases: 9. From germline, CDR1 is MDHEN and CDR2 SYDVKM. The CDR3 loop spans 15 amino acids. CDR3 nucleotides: TGTGCCAGCATCTCTGGCGGGGGGCGATACAATGAGCAGTTCTTC. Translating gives CASISGGGRYNEQFF.

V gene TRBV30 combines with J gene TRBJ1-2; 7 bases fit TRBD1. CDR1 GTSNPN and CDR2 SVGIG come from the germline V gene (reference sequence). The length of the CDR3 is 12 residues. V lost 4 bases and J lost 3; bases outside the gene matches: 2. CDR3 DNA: TGTGCCTGGACCGGGACAGACTATGGCTACACCTTC. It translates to CAWTGTDYGYTF. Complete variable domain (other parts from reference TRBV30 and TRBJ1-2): SQTIHQWPATLVQPVGSPLSLECTVEGTSNPNLYWYRQAAGRGLQLLFYSVGIGQISSEVPQNLSASRPQDRQFILSSKKLLLSDSGFYLCAWTGTDYGYTFGSGTRLTVV.

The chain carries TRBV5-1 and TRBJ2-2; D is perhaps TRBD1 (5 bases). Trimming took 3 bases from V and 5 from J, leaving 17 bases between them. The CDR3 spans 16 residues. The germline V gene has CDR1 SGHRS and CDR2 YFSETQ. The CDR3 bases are TGCGCCAGCAGCTCCCTACCTCAGGGTGTTACCGGGGAGCTGTTTTTT. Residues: CASSSLPQGVTGELFF.

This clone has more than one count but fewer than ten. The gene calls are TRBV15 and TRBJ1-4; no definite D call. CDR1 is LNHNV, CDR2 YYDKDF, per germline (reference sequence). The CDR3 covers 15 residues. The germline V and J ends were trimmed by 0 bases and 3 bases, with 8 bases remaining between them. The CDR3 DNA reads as TGTGCCACCAGCAGAGATCCGACACCTAATGAAAAACTGTTTTTT. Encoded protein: CATSRDPTPNEKLFF.

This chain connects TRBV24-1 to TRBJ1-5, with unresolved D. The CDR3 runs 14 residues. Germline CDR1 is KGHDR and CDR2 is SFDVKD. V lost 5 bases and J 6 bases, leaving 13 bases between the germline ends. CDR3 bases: TGTGCCACCAGTGGTCACGCGTTAAGTCAGCCCCAGCATTTT. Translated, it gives CATSGHALSQPQHF.

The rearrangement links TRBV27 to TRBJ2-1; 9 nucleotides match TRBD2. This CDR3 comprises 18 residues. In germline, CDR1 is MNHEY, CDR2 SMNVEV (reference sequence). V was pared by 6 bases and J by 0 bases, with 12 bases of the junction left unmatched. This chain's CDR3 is CASSLRLLAGHSYNEQFF. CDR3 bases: TGTGCCAGCAGCCTCCGACTGCTAGCGGGGCACTCCTACAATGAGCAGTTCTTC.

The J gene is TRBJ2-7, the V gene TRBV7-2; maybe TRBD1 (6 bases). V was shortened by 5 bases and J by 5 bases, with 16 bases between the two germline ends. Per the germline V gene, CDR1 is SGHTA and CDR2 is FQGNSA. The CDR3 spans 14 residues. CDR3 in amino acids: CASSGSGTKNEQYF. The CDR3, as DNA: TGTGCCAGCAGCGGCTCCGGGACAAAAAACGAGCAGTACTTC.

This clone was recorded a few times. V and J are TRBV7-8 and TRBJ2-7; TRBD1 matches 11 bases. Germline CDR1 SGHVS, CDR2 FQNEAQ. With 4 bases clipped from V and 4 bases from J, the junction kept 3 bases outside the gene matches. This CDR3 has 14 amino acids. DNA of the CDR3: TGTGCCAGCAGCTGGGACAGGGGGGAGTACGAGCAGTACTTC. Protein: CASSWDRGEYEQYF.

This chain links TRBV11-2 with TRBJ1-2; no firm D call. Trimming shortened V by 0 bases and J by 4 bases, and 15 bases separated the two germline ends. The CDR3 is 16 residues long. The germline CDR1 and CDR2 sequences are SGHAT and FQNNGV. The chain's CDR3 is CASSLDLRAGSYGYTF. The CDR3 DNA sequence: TGTGCCAGCAGCTTAGATCTGAGGGCGGGGAGCTATGGCTACACCTTC.

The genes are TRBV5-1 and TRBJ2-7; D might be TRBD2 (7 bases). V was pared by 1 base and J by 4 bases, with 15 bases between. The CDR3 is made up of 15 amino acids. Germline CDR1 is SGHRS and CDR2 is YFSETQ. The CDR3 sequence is CASSLNSGGMYEQYF. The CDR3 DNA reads TGCGCCAGCAGCTTGAATTCGGGGGGCATGTACGAGCAGTACTTC.

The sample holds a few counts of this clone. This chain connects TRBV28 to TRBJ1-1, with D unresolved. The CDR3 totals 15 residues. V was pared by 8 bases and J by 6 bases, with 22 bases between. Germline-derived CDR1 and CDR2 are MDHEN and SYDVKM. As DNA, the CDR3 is TGTGCCAGCCGGGAGCCCCTGGGGTTCGATTCTGAAGCTTTCTTT. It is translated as CASREPLGFDSEAFF.

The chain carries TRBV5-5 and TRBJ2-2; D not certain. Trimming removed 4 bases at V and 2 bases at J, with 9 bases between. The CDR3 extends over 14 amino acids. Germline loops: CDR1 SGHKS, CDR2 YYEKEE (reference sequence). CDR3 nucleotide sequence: TGTGCCAGCAGCCTCAGGCAAAACACCGGGGAGCTGTTTTTT. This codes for CASSLRQNTGELFF.

DNA for the CDR3: TGTGCCAGCACAACAGGGGCCGGGAACACTGAAGCTTTCTTT. Protein sequence: CASTTGAGNTEAFF. The V and J genes are TRBV27 and TRBJ1-1, with 7 bases that match TRBD1. The J segment lost 1 base and the V segment lost 7 bases, leaving 6 bases of the junction unmatched. Germline-derived CDR1 and CDR2 are MNHEY and SMNVEV (reference sequence). The CDR3 has 14 residues.

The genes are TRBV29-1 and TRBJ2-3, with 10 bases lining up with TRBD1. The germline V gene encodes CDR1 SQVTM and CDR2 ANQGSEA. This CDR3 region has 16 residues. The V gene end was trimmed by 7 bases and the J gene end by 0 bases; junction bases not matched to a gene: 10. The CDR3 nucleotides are TGCAGCGGGACCAGAGGGACAGGGGTTAGCACAGATACGCAGTATTTT. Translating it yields CSGTRGTGVSTDTQYF.

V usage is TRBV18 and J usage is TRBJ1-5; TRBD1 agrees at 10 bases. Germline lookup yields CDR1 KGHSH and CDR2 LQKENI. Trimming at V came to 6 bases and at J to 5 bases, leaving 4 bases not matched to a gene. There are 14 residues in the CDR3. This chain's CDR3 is CASSRQGAHQPQHF. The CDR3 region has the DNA TGTGCCAGCTCCCGACAGGGGGCTCATCAGCCCCAGCATTTT.

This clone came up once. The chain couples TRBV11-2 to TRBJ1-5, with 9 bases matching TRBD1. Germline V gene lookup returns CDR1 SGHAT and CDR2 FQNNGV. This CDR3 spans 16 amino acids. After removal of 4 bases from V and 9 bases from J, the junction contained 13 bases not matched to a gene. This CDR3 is CASSSGTGSALGPQHF. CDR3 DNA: TGTGCCAGCAGCTCCGGGACAGGGTCCGCCCTCGGGCCCCAGCATTTT.

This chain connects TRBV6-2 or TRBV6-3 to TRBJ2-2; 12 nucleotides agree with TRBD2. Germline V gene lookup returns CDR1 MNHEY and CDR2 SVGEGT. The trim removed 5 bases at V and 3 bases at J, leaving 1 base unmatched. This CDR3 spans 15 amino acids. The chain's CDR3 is CASSRLAGDTGELFF. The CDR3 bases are TGTGCCAGCAGTAGACTAGCGGGGGACACCGGGGAGCTGTTTTTT.